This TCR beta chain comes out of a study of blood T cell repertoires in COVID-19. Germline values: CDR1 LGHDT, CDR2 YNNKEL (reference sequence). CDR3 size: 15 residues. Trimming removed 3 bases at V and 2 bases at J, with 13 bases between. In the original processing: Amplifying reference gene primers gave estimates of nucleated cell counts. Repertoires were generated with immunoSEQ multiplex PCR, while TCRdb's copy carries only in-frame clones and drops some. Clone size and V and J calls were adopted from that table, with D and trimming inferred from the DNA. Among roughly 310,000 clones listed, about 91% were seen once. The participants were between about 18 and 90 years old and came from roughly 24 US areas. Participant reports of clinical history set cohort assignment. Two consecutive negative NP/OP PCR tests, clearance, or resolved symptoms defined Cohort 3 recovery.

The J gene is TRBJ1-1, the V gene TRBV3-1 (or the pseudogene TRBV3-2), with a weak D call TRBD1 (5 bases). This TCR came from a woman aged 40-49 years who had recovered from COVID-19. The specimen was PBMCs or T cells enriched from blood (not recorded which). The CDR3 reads CASSQASGFNTEAFF. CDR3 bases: TGTGCCAGCAGCCAGGCATCAGGGTTTAACACTGAAGCTTTCTTT.